The T cell receptor (beta chain) under discussion was sequenced for a study of vaccination and CD4 T cells after COVID-19. The treatment denotes: approximately 9-day PBMC culture with coronavirus spike peptide pools or control peptides (ViraFEST assay). The assay that was used to sequence DNA from cultured CD4+ T cells was the Oncomine TCR Beta short-read assay. TCRdb reprocessed the PCR reads with MiXCR, giving one entry per CDR3 protein. The sample contains around 19,000 distinct CDR3 sequences, roughly 50% of which appear only once. The CDR3 length is 14 residues. Germline lookup yields CDR1 MDHEN and CDR2 SYDVKM. V lost 5 bases and J lost 7; bases outside the gene matches: 9. Concerning this clonotype itself: Antigen unknown.

The genes are TRBV28 and TRBJ1-2; TRBD1 matches at 8 bases. Sample: CD4+ T cells from blood, cultured in vitro. The sequence came from a human donor who had recovered from COVID-19. The CDR3 coding sequence is TGTGCCAGCAGTCCCGGACAGGGCTCGGCTGGCTACACCTTC. It codes for CASSPGQGSAGYTF.